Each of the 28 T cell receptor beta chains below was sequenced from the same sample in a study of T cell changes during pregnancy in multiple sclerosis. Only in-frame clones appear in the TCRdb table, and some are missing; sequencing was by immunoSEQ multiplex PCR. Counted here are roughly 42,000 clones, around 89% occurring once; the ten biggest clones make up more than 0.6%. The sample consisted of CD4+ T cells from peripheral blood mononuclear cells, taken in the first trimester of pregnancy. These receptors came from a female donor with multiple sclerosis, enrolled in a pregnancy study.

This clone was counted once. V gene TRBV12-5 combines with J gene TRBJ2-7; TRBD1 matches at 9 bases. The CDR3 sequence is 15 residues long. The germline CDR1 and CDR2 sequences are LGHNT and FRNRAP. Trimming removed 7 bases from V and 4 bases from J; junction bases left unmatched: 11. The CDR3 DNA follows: TGTGCTAGTGCTCCGGACAGGGGCAAAAGGTACGAGCAGTACTTC. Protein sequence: CASAPDRGKRYEQYF.

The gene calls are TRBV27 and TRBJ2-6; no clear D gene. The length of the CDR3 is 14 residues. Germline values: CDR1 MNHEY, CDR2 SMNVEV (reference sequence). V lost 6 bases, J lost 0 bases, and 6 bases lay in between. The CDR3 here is CASSGVSGANVLTF. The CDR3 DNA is TGTGCCAGCAGCGGAGTCTCTGGGGCCAACGTCCTGACTTTC.

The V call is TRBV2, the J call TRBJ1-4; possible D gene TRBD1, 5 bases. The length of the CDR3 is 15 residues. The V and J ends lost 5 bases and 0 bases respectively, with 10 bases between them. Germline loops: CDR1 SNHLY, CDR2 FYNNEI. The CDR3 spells CASSSQGATNEKLFF. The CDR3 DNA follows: TGTGCCAGCAGTAGTCAGGGTGCAACTAATGAAAAACTGTTTTTT.

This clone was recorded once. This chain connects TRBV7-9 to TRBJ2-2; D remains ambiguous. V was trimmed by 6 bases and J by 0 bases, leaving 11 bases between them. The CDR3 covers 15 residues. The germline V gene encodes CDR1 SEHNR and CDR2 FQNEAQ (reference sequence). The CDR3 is CASSKDNTNTGELFF. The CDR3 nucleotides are TGTGCCAGCAGTAAAGATAACACGAACACCGGGGAGCTGTTTTTT.

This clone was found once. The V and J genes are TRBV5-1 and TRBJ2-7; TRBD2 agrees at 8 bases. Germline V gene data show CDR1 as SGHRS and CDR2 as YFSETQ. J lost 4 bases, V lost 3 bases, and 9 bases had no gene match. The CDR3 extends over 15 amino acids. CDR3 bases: TGCGCCAGCAGCTCGGGGGGGCTAGCGGATTACGAGCAGTACTTC. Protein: CASSSGGLADYEQYF.

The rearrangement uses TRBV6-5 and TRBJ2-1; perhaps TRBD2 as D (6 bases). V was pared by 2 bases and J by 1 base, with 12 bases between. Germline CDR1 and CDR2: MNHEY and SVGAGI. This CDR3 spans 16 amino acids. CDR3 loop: CASSYVSGRSYNEQFF. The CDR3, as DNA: TGTGCCAGCAGTTACGTGTCGGGGAGGTCCTACAATGAGCAGTTCTTC.

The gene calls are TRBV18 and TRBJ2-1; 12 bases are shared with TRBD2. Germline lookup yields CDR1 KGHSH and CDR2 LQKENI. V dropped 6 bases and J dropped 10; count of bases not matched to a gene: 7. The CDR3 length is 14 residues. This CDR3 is CASSPTSGSQEQFF. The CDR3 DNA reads TGTGCCAGCTCGCCGACTAGCGGGAGCCAGGAGCAGTTCTTC.

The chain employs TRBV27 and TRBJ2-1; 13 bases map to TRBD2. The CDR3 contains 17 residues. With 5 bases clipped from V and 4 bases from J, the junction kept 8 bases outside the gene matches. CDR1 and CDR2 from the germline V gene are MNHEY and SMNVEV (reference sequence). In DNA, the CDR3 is TGTGCCAGCAGTCCCACCCCGGGACTAGCGGGATACAATGAGCAGTTCTTC. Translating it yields CASSPTPGLAGYNEQFF.

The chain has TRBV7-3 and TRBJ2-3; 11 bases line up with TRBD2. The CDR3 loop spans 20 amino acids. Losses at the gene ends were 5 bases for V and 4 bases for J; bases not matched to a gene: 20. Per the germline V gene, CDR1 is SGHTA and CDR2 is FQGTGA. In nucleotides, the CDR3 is TGTGCCAGCAGCCCAGGGTGGGGAATCACTAGCGGGAGTTCAGCAGATACGCAGTATTTT. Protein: CASSPGWGITSGSSADTQYF.

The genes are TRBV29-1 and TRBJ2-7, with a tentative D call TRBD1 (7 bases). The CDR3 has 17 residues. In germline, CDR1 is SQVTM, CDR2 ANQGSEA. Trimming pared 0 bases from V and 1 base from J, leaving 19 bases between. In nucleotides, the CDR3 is TGCAGCGTTGAAGATCAGGGGGGCGGGGTACTTTCCTACGAGCAGTACTTC. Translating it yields CSVEDQGGGVLSYEQYF.

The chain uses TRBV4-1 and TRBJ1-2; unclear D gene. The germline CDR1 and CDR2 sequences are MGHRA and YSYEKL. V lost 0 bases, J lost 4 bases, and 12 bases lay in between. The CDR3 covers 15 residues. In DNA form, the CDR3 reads TGCGCCAGCAGCCAAGATCAGGCGGGGATCTATGGCTACACCTTC. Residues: CASSQDQAGIYGYTF.

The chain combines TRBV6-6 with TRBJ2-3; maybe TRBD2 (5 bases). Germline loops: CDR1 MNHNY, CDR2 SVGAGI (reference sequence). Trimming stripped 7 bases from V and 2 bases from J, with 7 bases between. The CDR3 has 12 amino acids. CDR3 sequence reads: CASKLATDTQYF. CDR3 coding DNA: TGTGCCAGCAAGCTAGCCACAGATACGCAGTATTTT.

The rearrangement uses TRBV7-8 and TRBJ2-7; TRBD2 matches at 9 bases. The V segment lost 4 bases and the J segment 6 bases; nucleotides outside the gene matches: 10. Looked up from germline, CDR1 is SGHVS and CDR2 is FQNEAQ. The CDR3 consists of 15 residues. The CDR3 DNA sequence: TGTGCCAGCAGCTCGCTTTCAGCGGGAGGCTCCGAGCAGTACTTC. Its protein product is CASSSLSAGGSEQYF. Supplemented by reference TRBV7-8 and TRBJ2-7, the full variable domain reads GAGVSQSPRYKVAKRGQDVALRCDPISGHVSLFWYQQALGQGPEFLTYFQNEAQLDKSGLPSDRFFAERPEGSVSTLKIQRTQQEDSAVYLCASSSLSAGGSEQYFGPGTRLTVT.

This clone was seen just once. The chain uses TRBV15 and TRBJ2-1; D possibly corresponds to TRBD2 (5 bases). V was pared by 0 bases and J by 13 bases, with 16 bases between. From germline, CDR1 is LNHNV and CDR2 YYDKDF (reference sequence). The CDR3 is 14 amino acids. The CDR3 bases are TGTGCCACCAGCAGAGATTTACGAGGGAGTCGCCAGTTCTTC. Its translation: CATSRDLRGSRQFF. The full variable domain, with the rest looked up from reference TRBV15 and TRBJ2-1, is DAMVIQNPRYQVTQFGKPVTLSCSQTLNHNVMYWYQQKSSQAPKLLFHYYDKDFNNEADTPDNFQSRRPNTSFCFLDIRSPGLGDTAMYLCATSRDLRGSRQFFGPGTRLTVL.

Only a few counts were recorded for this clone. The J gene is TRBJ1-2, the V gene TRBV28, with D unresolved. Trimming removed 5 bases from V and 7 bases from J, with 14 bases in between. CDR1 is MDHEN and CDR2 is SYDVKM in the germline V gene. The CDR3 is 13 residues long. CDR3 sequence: CASSPRVGGGYTF. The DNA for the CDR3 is TGTGCCAGCAGTCCGAGGGTGGGCGGTGGCTACACCTTC.

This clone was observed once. The CDR3: CASIRSGGSYEQYF. As DNA, the CDR3 is TGTGCCAGCATTCGTAGCGGGGGGTCCTACGAGCAGTACTTC. The J gene is TRBJ2-7, the V gene TRBV2, with 10 nucleotides matching TRBD2. CDR1 and CDR2 (germline): SNHLY, FYNNEI. This CDR3 is 14 amino acids long. Losses at the gene ends were 7 bases for V and 1 base for J; bases not matched to a gene: 4.

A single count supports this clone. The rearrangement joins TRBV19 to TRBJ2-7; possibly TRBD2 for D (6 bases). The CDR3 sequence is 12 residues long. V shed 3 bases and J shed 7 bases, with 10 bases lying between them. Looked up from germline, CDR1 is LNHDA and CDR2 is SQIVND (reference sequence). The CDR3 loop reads CASSMAGSEQYF. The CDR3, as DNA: TGTGCCAGTAGTATGGCGGGGAGTGAGCAGTACTTC. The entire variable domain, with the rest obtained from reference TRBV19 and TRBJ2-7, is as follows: DGGITQSPKYLFRKEGQNVTLSCEQNLNHDAMYWYRQDPGQGLRLIYYSQIVNDFQKGDIAEGYSVSREKKESFPLTVTSAQKNPTAFYLCASSMAGSEQYFGPGTRLTVT.

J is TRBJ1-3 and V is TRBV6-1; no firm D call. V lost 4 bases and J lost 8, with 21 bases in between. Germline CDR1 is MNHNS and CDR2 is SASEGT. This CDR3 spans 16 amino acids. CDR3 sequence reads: CASSASGLSALHTIYF. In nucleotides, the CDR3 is TGTGCCAGCAGTGCCTCGGGGTTGTCTGCTCTGCACACCATATATTTT.

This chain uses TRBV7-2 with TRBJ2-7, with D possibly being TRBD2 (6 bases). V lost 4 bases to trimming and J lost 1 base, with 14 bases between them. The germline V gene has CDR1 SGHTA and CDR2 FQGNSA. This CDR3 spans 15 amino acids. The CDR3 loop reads CASSSKGRGSYEQYF. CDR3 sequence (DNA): TGTGCCAGCAGCTCCAAGGGACGGGGGTCCTACGAGCAGTACTTC.

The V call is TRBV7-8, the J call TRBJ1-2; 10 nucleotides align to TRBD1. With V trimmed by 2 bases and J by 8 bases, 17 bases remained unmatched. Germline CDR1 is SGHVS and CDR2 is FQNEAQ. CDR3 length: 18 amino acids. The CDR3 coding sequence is TGTGCCAGCAGCTTACACGAGACAGGGGGCGCGTATTCCTCCGGCTACACCTTC. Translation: CASSLHETGGAYSSGYTF.

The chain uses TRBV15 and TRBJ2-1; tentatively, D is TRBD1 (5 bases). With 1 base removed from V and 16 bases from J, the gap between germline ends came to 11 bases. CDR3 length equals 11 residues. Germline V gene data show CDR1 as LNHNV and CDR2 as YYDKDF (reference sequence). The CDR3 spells CATSRGLTGFF. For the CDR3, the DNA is TGTGCCACCAGCAGAGGACTCACAGGTTTCTTC.

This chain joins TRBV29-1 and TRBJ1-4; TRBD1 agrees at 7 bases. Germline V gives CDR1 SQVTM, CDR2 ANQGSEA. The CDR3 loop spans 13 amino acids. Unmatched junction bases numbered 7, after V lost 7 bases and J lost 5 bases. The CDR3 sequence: CSARDSQNEKLFF. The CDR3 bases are TGCAGCGCCCGGGACAGCCAAAATGAAAAACTGTTTTTT.

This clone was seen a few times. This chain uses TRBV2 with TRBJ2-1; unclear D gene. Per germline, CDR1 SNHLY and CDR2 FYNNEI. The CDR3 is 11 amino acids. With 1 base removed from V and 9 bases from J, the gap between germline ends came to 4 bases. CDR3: CASSEVREQFF. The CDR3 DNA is TGTGCCAGCAGTGAAGTCCGTGAGCAGTTCTTC.

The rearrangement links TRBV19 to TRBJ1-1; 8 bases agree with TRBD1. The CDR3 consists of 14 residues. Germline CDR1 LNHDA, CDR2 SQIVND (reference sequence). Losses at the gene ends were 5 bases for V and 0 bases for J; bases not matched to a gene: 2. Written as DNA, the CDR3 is TGTGCCAGTAGTCAGGGGGCAATGAACACTGAAGCTTTCTTT. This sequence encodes CASSQGAMNTEAFF.

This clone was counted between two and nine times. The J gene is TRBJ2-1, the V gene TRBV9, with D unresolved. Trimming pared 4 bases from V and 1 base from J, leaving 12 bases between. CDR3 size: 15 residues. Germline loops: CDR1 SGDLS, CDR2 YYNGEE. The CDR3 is CASSPLPTSYNEQFF. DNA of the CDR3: TGTGCCAGCAGCCCCCTCCCTACGTCCTACAATGAGCAGTTCTTC.

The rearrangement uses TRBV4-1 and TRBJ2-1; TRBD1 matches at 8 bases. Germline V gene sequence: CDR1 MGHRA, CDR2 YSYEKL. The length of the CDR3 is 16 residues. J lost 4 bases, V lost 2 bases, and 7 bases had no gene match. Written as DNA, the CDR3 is TGCGCCAGCAGCCAACCCAGGGGGCGCGGGTACAATGAGCAGTTCTTC. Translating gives CASSQPRGRGYNEQFF.

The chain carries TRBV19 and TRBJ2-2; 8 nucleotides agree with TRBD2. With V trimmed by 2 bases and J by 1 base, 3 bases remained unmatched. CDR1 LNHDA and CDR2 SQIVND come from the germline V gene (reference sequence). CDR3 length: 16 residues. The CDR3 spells CASSISGSLNTGELFF. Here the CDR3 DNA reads TGTGCCAGTAGTATAAGCGGGAGCCTGAACACCGGGGAGCTGTTTTTT.

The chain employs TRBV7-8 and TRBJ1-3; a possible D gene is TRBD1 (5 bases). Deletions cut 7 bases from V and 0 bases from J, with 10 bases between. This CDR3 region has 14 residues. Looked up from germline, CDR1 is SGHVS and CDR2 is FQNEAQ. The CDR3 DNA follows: TGTGCCAGCATGGAGGGGACCTCTGGAAACACCATATATTTT. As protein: CASMEGTSGNTIYF.